This TCR beta chain was obtained from a study of OX40 agonist ivuxolimab in advanced cancers. For the study at large: Those enrolled were 82.7% male, with a mean age of 60 years and ages from 23 to 79.

Concerning this clone: What it recognizes is unknown.

V shed 4 bases and J shed 6 bases, with 13 bases lying between them. From germline, CDR1 is ENHRY and CDR2 SYGVKD. There are 13 residues in the CDR3. Study outcomes and limitations: Low normalized T-cell clonal expansion was additionally recorded for some nonresponders. Still undetermined is the antigen specificity of the expanded peripheral T cells.

Libraries were prepared by immunoSEQ multiplex PCR; TCRdb keeps only in-frame clonotypes and omits some of them. The sample records about 79,000 clones, more than 80% being singletons. This chain uses TRBV10-3 with TRBJ2-7, with no clear D. Sequences were derived from CD4+ or CD8+ T cells sorted from blood, sampled in a trial of the OX40 agonist ivuxolimab. This TCR derives from an adult with an advanced solid tumor such as melanoma, head and neck, liver or kidney cancer. CDR3: CAISVSDGGEQYF. In DNA form, the CDR3 reads TGTGCCATCAGTGTATCGGACGGTGGCGAGCAGTACTTC.